This TCR beta chain appears in the sequencing data of a study of cytomegalovirus exposure and HLA in healthy donors. Researchers ran the PCR with 60 Vbeta and 13 Jbeta primers. The protocol was immunoSEQ multiplex PCR, while the TCRdb copy is restricted to in-frame clones and leaves out a portion. The sample yields some 100,000 clones, 79% seen once. The length of the CDR3 is 15 residues. Germline loops: CDR1 LGHNA, CDR2 YNFKEQ. The V gene end was trimmed by 4 bases and the J gene end by 2 bases; junction bases not matched to a gene: 3. For this clone: The antigen remains undetermined.

Study-wide points: Earlier results showed most TCR beta V segments being productive about 87% or about 30% of the time. It was in a later analysis that TCR association rates were seen to vary by HLA locus, highest for DRB1 and lowest for HLA-C. V- and J-gene trimming of TCR beta was linked (in a later analysis) to a missense DCLRE1C variant. Cytomegalovirus association was assigned to 150 to 200 TCR beta chains.

This chain links TRBV4-2 with TRBJ1-5; 9 nucleotides line up with TRBD1. This sequence originates from a male donor in good health and CMV-seropositive. Sequencing used PBMCs. CDR3 sequence: CASSRTGDGNQPQHF. The CDR3 coding sequence is TGTGCCAGCAGCCGGACAGGGGACGGCAATCAGCCCCAGCATTTT.